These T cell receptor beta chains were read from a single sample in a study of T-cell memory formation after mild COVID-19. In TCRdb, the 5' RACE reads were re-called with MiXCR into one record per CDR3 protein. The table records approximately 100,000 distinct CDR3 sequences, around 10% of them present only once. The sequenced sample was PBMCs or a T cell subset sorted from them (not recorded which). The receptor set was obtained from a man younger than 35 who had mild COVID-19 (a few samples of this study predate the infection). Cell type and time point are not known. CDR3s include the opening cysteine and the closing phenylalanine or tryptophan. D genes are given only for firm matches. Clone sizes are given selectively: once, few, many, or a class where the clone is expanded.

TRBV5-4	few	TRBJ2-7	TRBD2	TGTGCCAGCAGTTTGGACAGAGGGCGGGGGGGCCCGGATTACGAGCAGTACTTC	CASSLDRGRGGPDYEQYF
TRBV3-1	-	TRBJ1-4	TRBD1	TGTGCCAGCAGCCAAGTGAACAGGGGGCCCTTGGATGAAAAACTGTTTTTT	CASSQVNRGPLDEKLFF
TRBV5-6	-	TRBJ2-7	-	TGTGCCAGCAGCTTGGGGGGCACCCTGACCTACGAGCAGTACTTC	CASSLGGTLTYEQYF
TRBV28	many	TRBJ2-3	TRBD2	TGTGCCAGCAGTTACGAGCGGGGGGCGGACAGAGGGCCTTACACAGATACGCAGTATTTT	CASSYERGADRGPYTDTQYF
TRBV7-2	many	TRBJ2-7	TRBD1	TGTGCCAGCAGCCCAGGGACAGGCGGCTCCTACGAGCAGTACTTC	CASSPGTGGSYEQYF
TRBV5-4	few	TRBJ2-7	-	TGTGCCAGCAGCTTGGGGGGGGCCGTGGAGCAGTACTTC	CASSLGGAVEQYF
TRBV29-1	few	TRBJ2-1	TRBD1	TGCAGCGTTGTTAATAATCGAGGGCAGGGGGCTTACAATGAGCAGTTCTTC	CSVVNNRGQGAYNEQFF
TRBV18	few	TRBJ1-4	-	TGTGCCAGCTCACGGGGGACCGCAACTAATGAAAAACTGTTTTTT	CASSRGTATNEKLFF
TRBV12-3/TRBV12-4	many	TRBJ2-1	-	TGTGCCAGCTCCGGGGGTGAGCAGTTCTTC	CASSGGEQFF
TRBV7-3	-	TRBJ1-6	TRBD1	TGTGCCAGCAGCTTAACGGGACAGGGGAGCTCACCCCTCCACTTT	CASSLTGQGSSPLHF
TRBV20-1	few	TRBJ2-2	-	TGCAGTGCTAGAGACCGCGGGGCCGTTGACACCGGGGAGCTGTTTTTT	CSARDRGAVDTGELFF
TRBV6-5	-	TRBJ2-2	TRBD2	TGTGCCGTTAGGGGGACTAGTTCACCCGGGGAGCTGTTTTTT	CAVRGTSSPGELFF
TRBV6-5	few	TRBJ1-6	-	TGTGCCAGCAGTTACTCCGCACTATCACCCCTCCACTTT	CASSYSALSPLHF
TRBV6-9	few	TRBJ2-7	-	TGTGCCAGCAGTTATTTGTCGGCTCTTCCTAGGTACGAGCAGTACTTC	CASSYLSALPRYEQYF
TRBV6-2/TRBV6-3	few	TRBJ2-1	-	TGTGCCAGCATATGGCGGGGATACAATGAGCAGTTCTTC	CASIWRGYNEQFF
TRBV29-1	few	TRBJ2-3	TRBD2	TGCAGCGTTGAGTGGGGGGGTGCAGGCACAGATACGCAGTATTTT	CSVEWGGAGTDTQYF
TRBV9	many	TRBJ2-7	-	TGTGCCAGCAGCGTAGACGGGAATTCGGGCTACGAGCAGTACTTC	CASSVDGNSGYEQYF
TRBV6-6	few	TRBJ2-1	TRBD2	TGTGCCAGCAGTTACCGGGGGGGTTGGGACAATGAGCAGTTCTTC	CASSYRGGWDNEQFF
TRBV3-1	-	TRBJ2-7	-	TGTGCCAGCAGCCAAGGGGGAGGCGGACAGGACGAGCAGTACTTC	CASSQGGGGQDEQYF
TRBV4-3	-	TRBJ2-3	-	TGCGCCAGCAGCCAAGGAGTCGGGGATACGCAGTATTTT	CASSQGVGDTQYF
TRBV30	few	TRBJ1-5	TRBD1	TGTGCCTGGGACGACGGGACAGGTATGGGTCAGCCCCAGCATTTT	CAWDDGTGMGQPQHF
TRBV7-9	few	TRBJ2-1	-	TGTGCCACCGAGCCACCAGGGATCAACAATGAGCAGTTCTTC	CATEPPGINNEQFF
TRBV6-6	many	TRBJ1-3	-	TGTGCCAGCAGTTACCTCACAGCTGGAAACACCATATATTTT	CASSYLTAGNTIYF
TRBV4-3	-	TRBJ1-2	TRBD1	TGCGCCAGCAGCCAAGACCGGGACAGGGGGTGGTACGGCTATGGCTACACCTTC	CASSQDRDRGWYGYGYTF
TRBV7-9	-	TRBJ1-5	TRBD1	TGTGCCAGCAGCAAGACAGGGACCGATCAGCCCCAGCATTTT	CASSKTGTDQPQHF
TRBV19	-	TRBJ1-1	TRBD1	TGTGCCAGTAGTATCCGTTTTGACAGGGGCTTAAACACTGAAGCTTTCTTT	CASSIRFDRGLNTEAFF
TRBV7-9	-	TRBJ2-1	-	TGTGCCAGCAGCTCAGGACTGTCAACCTACAATGAGCAGTTCTTC	CASSSGLSTYNEQFF
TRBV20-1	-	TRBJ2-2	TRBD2	TGCAGTGCTAGAGATCTACTAGCGGTAGCCGGGGAGCTGTTTTTT	CSARDLLAVAGELFF
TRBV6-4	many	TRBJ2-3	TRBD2	TGTGCCAGCAGTGTACTAGCGGGGGGTGGAGATACGCAGTATTTT	CASSVLAGGGDTQYF
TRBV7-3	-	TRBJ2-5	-	TGTGCCAGCAGCTTATGGGCTACCGAAACCCAGTACTTC	CASSLWATETQYF
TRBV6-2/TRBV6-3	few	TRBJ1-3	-	TGTGCCAGCAGTTTGATGGATCCCACTGACGGAAACACCATATATTTT	CASSLMDPTDGNTIYF
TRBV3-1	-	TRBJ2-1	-	TGTGCCAGCAGCCAAGTTGACACGCCCCGGGACAATGAGCAGTTCTTC	CASSQVDTPRDNEQFF
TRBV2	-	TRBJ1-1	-	TGTGCCGCTCAGACGGAGGGAGCTTTCTTT	CAAQTEGAFF
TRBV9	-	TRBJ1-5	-	TGTGCCAGCAGCGGACCGAGTAGCAATCAGCCCCAGCATTTT	CASSGPSSNQPQHF
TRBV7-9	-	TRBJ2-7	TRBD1	TGTGCCAGCATCTCCTGGACAGGGCCCAACGAGCAGTACTTC	CASISWTGPNEQYF
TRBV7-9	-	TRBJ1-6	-	TGTGCCAGCAGCTTAGGAGCGGTTTTTAATTCACCCCTCCACTTT	CASSLGAVFNSPLHF
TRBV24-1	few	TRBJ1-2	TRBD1	TGTGCCACCAGTGATTTGAGGGACAGGGTTCCTGGCTACACCTTC	CATSDLRDRVPGYTF
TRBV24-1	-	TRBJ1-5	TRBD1	TGTGCCACCGGGACAGGGGCTACTAATCAGCCCCAGCATTTT	CATGTGATNQPQHF
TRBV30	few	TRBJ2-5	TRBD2	TGTGCCTGGGGAGGACTAGCGGGGGGCCAAGAGACCCAGTACTTC	CAWGGLAGGQETQYF
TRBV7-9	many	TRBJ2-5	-	TGTGCCAGCAGCCTGAGGGGAATCCAAGAGACCCAGTACTTC	CASSLRGIQETQYF